A selection of T cell receptor beta chains follows, all from one sample in a study of blood T cell repertoires in COVID-19. Assay: immunoSEQ multiplex PCR; the TCRdb copy retains only in-frame clones and omits some. This table has over 80,000 clones, 70% to 90% appearing once. The sample taken for sequencing was peripheral blood. The receptors were gathered from a woman of 80 years or more with acute or convalescent COVID-19. Both conserved end residues are part of each CDR3. D genes are given only for firm matches. Size tells how often a clone was seen (once, few, many) or the class of an expanded clone, and some rows leave it out.

cdr3_nt	cdr3_aa	clone_size	v_call	d_call	j_call
TGTGCCTGGAGTAGGGGGAACCTAAAAAACATTCAGTACTTC	CAWSRGNLKNIQYF	few	TRBV30	NA	TRBJ2-4
TGTGCCAGCAGTAACAGGGGGGGCGAGACCCAGTACTTC	CASSNRGGETQYF	NA	TRBV27	NA	TRBJ2-5
TGTGCCAGCAGCGTAGCCTCTAGCGGGGGGGTGGAGACCCAGTACTTC	CASSVASSGGVETQYF	NA	TRBV9	TRBD2	TRBJ2-5
TGTGCCTGGAGTGTGGGGGGTGGCACTGAAGCTTTCTTT	CAWSVGGGTEAFF	NA	TRBV30	NA	TRBJ1-1
TGTGCCAGCAGGTCGACTAGCGGGAACTTCGATGAGCAGTTCTTC	CASRSTSGNFDEQFF	NA	TRBV6-5	TRBD2	TRBJ2-1
TGTGCCAGTACTCTCCCTAGGTCACCTCCAACAGGGCCCTACGAGCAGTACTTC	CASTLPRSPPTGPYEQYF	NA	TRBV19	NA	TRBJ2-7
TGTGCCAGCTCACCAGGCGGCCGATACAATTCACCCCTCCACTTT	CASSPGGRYNSPLHF	NA	TRBV18	NA	TRBJ1-6
TGTGCCATCAGGAGAGCTAGCGGCTCCACAGATACGCAGTATTTT	CAIRRASGSTDTQYF	few	TRBV10-3	TRBD2	TRBJ2-3
TGTGCCAGCTCACGAACAGGCTCCTACGAGCAGTACTTC	CASSRTGSYEQYF	NA	TRBV18	NA	TRBJ2-7
TGCGCCAGCAGCTCTGACCGCCGACTAGCGGGAGAAGAGACCCAGTACTTC	CASSSDRRLAGEETQYF	NA	TRBV5-1	TRBD2	TRBJ2-5
TGTGCCAGCTCACCAGGAGCGGGAAAGTCCTACGAGCAGTACTTC	CASSPGAGKSYEQYF	NA	TRBV18	TRBD2	TRBJ2-7
TGCGCCAGCAGCTTGGGCCGGACTAGCGGCACAGATACGCAGTATTTT	CASSLGRTSGTDTQYF	NA	TRBV5-1	TRBD2	TRBJ2-3
TGTGCCAGTAGTCCCCGACTAGCGGGAGTGTCCTACGAGCAGTACTTC	CASSPRLAGVSYEQYF	NA	TRBV19	TRBD2	TRBJ2-7
TGCGCCAGCAAGGCAGGGTTAAACACCGGGGAGCTGTTTTTT	CASKAGLNTGELFF	NA	TRBV5-1	NA	TRBJ2-2
TGTGCCAGCAGTTTCCCAGGGACAGGGACGGGAAAGACCCAGTACTTC	CASSFPGTGTGKTQYF	NA	TRBV28	TRBD1	TRBJ2-5
TGTGCCAGCAGCACCGGGACATTCTCCTACAATGAGCAGTTCTTC	CASSTGTFSYNEQFF	NA	TRBV28	NA	TRBJ2-1
TGTGCCAGCAGTTACGTGGGGGCTCATGAAAAACTGTTTTTT	CASSYVGAHEKLFF	NA	TRBV6-2/TRBV6-3	NA	TRBJ1-4
TGTGCCAGCAGCACCGGTCGTGGCGGGGTCAACACCGGGGAGCTGTTTTTT	CASSTGRGGVNTGELFF	NA	TRBV7-9	NA	TRBJ2-2
TGTGCCAGCAGCTTAACCGGACAGGGGGGCTATGGCTACACCTTC	CASSLTGQGGYGYTF	NA	TRBV7-2	TRBD1	TRBJ1-2
TGTGCCAGCAGTCAGGGATTTGAAAAACTGTTTTTT	CASSQGFEKLFF	NA	TRBV28	NA	TRBJ1-4
TGTGCCAGCAGCCCGAGACTGGCAGATACGCAGTATTTT	CASSPRLADTQYF	NA	TRBV11-3	NA	TRBJ2-3
TGCGCCAGCAGCTTCGGGTGGGGCAATCAGCCCCAGCATTTT	CASSFGWGNQPQHF	NA	TRBV5-1	NA	TRBJ1-5
TGTGCCAGCAGCTTGGCCGGCTCAGGGGTTTACGAGCAGTACTTC	CASSLAGSGVYEQYF	NA	TRBV5-8	NA	TRBJ2-7
TGTGCCAGCTCACCTGGGACAGGCGCGGATTCACCCCTCCACTTT	CASSPGTGADSPLHF	NA	TRBV18	TRBD1	TRBJ1-6
TGTGCCACCAGGGGGACAGGCGGAACCGGGGAGCTGTTTTTT	CATRGTGGTGELFF	NA	TRBV24-1	TRBD1	TRBJ2-2
TGCGCCAGCAGCCCGGTTGTAGGAGCCGACCAGCCCCAGCATTTT	CASSPVVGADQPQHF	few	TRBV4-3	NA	TRBJ1-5
TGTGCCAGTAGTATATCCGTTTCGGGAGATACTGGAAACACCATATATTTT	CASSISVSGDTGNTIYF	once	TRBV19	NA	TRBJ1-3
TGTGCCAGCAGTTACGGACAAAACGAGCAGTACTTC	CASSYGQNEQYF	NA	TRBV28	NA	TRBJ2-7
TGCGCCAGCAGCCATAACAGGGGTATTAATGAAAAACTGTTTTTT	CASSHNRGINEKLFF	NA	TRBV23-1	TRBD1	TRBJ1-4
TGCAGCGCCTGGACAGGGGGCGAGCAGTACTTC	CSAWTGGEQYF	NA	TRBV29-1	TRBD1	TRBJ2-7
TGTGCCAGCAGTATCTCGGTAGGCGGTGAGCAGTTCTTC	CASSISVGGEQFF	NA	TRBV28	NA	TRBJ2-1
TGTGCCAGCAGTTACACAAGGCGGGGGGGTAGAAATGAGCAGTTCTTC	CASSYTRRGGRNEQFF	NA	TRBV6-2/TRBV6-3	TRBD2	TRBJ2-1
TGTGCCAGTAGTCAGGACAGGGCTGGTCCTGAAGCTTTCTTT	CASSQDRAGPEAFF	NA	TRBV19	TRBD1	TRBJ1-1
TGTGCCGGACAGACTGCTTCCTATGGCTACACCTTC	CAGQTASYGYTF	NA	TRBV28	NA	TRBJ1-2
TGTGCCAGCGGACAGGGGGGATCCACTGAAGCTTTCTTT	CASGQGGSTEAFF	NA	TRBV9	TRBD1	TRBJ1-1